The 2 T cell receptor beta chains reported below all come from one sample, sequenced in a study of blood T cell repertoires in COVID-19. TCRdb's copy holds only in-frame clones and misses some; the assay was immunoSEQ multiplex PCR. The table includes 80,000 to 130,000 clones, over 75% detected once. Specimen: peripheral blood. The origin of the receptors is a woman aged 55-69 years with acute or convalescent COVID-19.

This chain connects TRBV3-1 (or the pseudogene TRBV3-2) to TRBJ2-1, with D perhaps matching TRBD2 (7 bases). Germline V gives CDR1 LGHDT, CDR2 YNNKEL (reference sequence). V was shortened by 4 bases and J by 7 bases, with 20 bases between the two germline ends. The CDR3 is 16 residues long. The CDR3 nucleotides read TGTGCCAGCAGCCCCTGGGGGGGAGGAGGGGGAAATGAGCAGTTCTTC. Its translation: CASSPWGGGGGNEQFF.

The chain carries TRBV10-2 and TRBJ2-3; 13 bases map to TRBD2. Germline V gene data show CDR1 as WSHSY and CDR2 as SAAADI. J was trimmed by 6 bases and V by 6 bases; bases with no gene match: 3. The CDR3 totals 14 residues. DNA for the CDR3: TGCGCCAGCAGCTGGACTAGCGGGAGTGATACGCAGTATTTT. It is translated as CASSWTSGSDTQYF.